The entry below describes one T cell receptor (beta chain). The data derive from a study of blood T cell repertoires in COVID-19. Study summary: Samples of COVID-19 (acute and convalescent) were obtained from the United States, Italy and Spain. The analysed material was cDNA or gDNA that came from T cells, B-cell-depleted T cells, or PBMCs.

Under the authors' procedure: Using reference gene primer amplification, nucleated cell counts were estimated. Here immunoSEQ multiplex PCR was the method, and the copy in TCRdb shows in-frame clones only, minus some. V and J calls and clone size are as listed in that table; D and trimming were resolved from the DNA. Here the sample spans 130,000 or so clones, approximately 80% being singletons. The junction had 10 bases not matched to a gene; V was cut back by 4 bases and J by 5 bases. There are 16 residues in the CDR3. The germline V gene encodes CDR1 MGHRA and CDR2 YSYEKL. Specimen: peripheral blood. The chain couples TRBV4-1 to TRBJ2-1, with TRBD2 matching over 8 bases. The receptor comes from a woman in her sixties with acute or convalescent COVID-19. The CDR3 is CASSPQGRGGHNEQFF. The DNA of the CDR3 is TGCGCCAGCAGCCCCCAAGGGCGCGGGGGGCACAATGAGCAGTTCTTC.